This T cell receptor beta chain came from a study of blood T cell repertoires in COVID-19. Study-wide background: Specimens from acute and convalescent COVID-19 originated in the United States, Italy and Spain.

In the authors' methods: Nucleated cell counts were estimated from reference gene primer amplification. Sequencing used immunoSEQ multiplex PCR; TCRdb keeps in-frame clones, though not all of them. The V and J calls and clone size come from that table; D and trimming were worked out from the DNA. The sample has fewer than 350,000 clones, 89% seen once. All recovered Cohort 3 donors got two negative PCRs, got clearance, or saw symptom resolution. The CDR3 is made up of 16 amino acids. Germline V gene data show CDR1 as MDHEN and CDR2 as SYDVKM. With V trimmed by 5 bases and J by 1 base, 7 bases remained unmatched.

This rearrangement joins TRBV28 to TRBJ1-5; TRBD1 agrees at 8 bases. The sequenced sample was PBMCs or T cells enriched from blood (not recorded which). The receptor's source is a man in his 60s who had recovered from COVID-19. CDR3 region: CASSPRQGMSNQPQHF. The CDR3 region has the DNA TGTGCCAGCAGTCCCCGACAGGGGATGAGCAATCAGCCCCAGCATTTT.